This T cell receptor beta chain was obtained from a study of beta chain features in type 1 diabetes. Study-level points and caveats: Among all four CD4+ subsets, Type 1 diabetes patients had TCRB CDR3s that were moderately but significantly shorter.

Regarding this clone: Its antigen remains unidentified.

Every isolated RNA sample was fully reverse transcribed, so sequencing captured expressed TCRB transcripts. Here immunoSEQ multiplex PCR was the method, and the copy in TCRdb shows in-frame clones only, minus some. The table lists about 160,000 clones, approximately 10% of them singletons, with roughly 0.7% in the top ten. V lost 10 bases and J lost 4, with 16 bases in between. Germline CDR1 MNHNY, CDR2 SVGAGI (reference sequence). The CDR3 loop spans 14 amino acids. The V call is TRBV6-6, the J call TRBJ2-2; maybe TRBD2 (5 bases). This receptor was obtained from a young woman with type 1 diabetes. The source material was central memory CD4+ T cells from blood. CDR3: CATRSLASTGELFF. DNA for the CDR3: TGTGCCACCCGCAGTTTAGCGAGCACCGGGGAGCTGTTTTTT.